This T cell receptor (beta chain) came from a study of cytomegalovirus exposure and HLA in healthy donors. Study-wide context: The roughly 110 validation repertoires were produced on the same platform as the 500 to 800 repertoires of the first cohort. This was reported in a later analysis.

Produced via immunoSEQ multiplex PCR; TCRdb's table is partial and in-frame only. The data hold approximately 180,000 clones, with 87% observed a single time. Per germline, CDR1 LNHDA and CDR2 SQIVND (reference sequence). The V and J ends lost 2 bases and 4 bases, in that order; junction bases with no gene match: 6. This CDR3 is 15 amino acids long. The receptor comes from a woman aged 25 to 39 in good health and CMV-seronegative. Sequencing was carried out using PBMCs. The rearrangement uses TRBV19 and TRBJ2-7; 9 positions agree with TRBD2. In nucleotides, the CDR3 is TGTGCCAGTAGTATAAAGGCTAGCGGGGATTACGAGCAGTACTTC. Protein sequence: CASSIKASGDYEQYF.